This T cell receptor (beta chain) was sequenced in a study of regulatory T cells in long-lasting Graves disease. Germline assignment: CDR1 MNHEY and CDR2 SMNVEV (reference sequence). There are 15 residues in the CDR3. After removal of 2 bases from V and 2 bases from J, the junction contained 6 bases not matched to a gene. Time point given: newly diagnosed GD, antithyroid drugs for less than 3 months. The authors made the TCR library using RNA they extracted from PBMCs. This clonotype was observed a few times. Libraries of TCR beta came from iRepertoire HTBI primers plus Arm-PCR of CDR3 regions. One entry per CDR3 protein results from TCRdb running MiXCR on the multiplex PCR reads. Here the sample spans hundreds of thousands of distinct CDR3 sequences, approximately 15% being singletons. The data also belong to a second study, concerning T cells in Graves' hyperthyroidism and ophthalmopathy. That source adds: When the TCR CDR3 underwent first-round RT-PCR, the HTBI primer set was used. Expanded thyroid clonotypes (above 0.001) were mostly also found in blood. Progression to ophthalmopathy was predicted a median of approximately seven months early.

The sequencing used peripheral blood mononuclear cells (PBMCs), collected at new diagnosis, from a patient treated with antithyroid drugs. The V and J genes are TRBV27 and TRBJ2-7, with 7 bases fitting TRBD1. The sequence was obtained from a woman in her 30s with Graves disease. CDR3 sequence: CASSLRTGMTYEQYF. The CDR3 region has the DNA TGTGCCAGCAGTTTAAGGACAGGCATGACCTACGAGCAGTACTTC.